What follows are 2 T cell receptor beta chains derived from one specimen sequenced in a study of shared clonotypes between healthy human individuals (dated by TCRdb to about 2020). CD8 naive samples consisted of CD45RO-negative cells that were positively selected for CCR7, yielding a CD45RA+CCR7+ population without TemRA cells. The method was the immunoSEQ multiplex PCR assay. The immuneACCESS repertoire file appears here via TCRdb, limited to in-frame rearrangements. These files lack a portion of the clones; in checked studies, under half of the deficit traces to unresolved V genes, and the cause of the others is not known. For this sample there are more than 2 million clones; around 95% appear just once. Jointly, the top ten make up about 1.7% of the sample. What was sequenced was naive CD8+ T cells from PBMCs. The cell subset or site label of this sample denotes: CD45RA+CCR7+. Source of these receptors: a man aged 18 to 29 in good health. Some clones in this sample may be carry-over from other donors' samples.

The V and J genes are TRBV5-1 and TRBJ2-5; TRBD1 matches 9 bases. Germline CDR1 reads SGHRS; CDR2 reads YFSETQ. This CDR3 spans 15 amino acids. Germline trimming cut 6 bases from V and 5 bases from J; bases unmatched to any gene: 11. Here the CDR3 DNA reads TGCGCCAGCACCTGGGAGGGACAGGGTTTGGAGACCCAGTACTTC. This codes for CASTWEGQGLETQYF.

Only a few counts were recorded for this clone. Since a much larger clone is just one base distant, this may be a read error. The sample has other DNA sequences that encode this CDR3 too. The chain is built from TRBV9 and TRBJ1-1, with D uncertain. This CDR3 is built from 13 residues. CDR1 and CDR2 from the germline V gene are SGDLS and YYNGEE. V dropped 0 bases and J dropped 1 base, with 4 bases sitting between them. CDR3 sequence (DNA): TGTGCCAGCAGCGTAGGAGCGAACACTGAAGCTTTCTTT. Its protein is CASSVGANTEAFF.